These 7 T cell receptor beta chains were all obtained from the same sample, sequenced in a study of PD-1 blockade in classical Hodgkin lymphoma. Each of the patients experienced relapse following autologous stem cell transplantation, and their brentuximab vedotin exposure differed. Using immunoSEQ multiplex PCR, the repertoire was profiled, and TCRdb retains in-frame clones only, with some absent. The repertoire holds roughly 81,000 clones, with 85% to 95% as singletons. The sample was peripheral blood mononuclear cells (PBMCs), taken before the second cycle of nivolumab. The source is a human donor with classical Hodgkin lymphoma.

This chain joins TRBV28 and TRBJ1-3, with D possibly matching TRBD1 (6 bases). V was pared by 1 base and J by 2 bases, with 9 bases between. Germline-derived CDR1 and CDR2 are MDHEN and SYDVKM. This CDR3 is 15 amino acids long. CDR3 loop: CASSLSGGAGNTIYF. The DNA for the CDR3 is TGTGCCAGCAGTTTATCTGGGGGCGCTGGAAACACCATATATTTT. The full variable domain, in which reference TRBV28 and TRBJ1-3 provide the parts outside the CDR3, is DVKVTQSSRYLVKRTGEKVFLECVQDMDHENMFWYRQDPGLGLRLIYFSYDVKMKEKGDIPEGYSVSREKKERFSLILESASTNQTSMYLCASSLSGGAGNTIYFGEGSWLTVV.

The CDR3, as DNA: TGTGCCTGGAGTGTGGGATCGGTTGTAGAGCAGTACTTC. Translating gives CAWSVGSVVEQYF. V gene TRBV30 combines with J gene TRBJ2-7; no clear D. CDR1 and CDR2 from the germline V gene are GTSNPN and SVGIG (reference sequence). V was trimmed by 0 bases and J by 7 bases, leaving 13 bases between them. The CDR3 loop spans 13 amino acids.

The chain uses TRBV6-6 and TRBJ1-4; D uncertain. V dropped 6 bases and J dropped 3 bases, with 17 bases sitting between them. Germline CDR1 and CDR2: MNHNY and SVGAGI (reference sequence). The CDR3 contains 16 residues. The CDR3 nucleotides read TGTGCCAGCAGCCCCCCGACCCCGACGGCTAATGAAAAACTGTTTTTT. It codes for CASSPPTPTANEKLFF.

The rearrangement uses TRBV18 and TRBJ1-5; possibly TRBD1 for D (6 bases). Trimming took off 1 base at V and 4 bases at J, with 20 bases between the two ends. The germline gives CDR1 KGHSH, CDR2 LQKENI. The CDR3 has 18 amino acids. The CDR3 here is CASSPRPRTALGNQPQHF. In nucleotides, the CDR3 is TGTGCCAGCTCACCACGCCCTAGGACAGCTCTCGGGAATCAGCCCCAGCATTTT.

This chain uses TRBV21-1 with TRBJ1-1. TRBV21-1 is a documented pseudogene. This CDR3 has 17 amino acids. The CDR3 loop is CASSKSTTALGKAEAFF. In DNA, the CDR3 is TGTGCCAGCAGCAAAAGTACGACGGCTTTGGGTAAGGCTGAAGCTTTCTTT.

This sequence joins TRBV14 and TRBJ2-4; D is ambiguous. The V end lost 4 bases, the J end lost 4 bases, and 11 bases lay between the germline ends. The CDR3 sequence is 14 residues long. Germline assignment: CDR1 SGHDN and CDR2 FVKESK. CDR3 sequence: CASSRIDGKNIQYF. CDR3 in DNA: TGTGCCAGCAGCCGAATAGACGGGAAAAACATTCAGTACTTC. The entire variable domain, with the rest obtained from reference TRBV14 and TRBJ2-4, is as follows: EAGVTQFPSHSVIEKGQTVTLRCDPISGHDNLYWYRRVMGKEIKFLLHFVKESKQDESGMPNNRFLAERTGGTYSTLKVQPAELEDSGVYFCASSRIDGKNIQYFGAGTRLSVL.

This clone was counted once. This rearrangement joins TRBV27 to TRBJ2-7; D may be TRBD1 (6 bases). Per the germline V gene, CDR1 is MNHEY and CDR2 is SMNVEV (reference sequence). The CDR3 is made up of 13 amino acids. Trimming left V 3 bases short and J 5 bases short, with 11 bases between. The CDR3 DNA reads TGTGCCAGCAGTTTCGGACAGCCGAACGAGCAGTACTTC. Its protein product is CASSFGQPNEQYF.